These 19 T cell receptor beta chains came from one sample sequenced in a study of patients and donors after allogeneic stem cell transplantation. MiXCR, run by TCRdb on the RT-PCR reads, gives a single entry per CDR3 protein. Of over 130,000 distinct CDR3 sequences in the sample, about a third were seen once. Sample: blood, either unsorted or a sorted T cell fraction (not recorded which). Every receptor here comes from a human donor who was either an allogeneic HSCT recipient or a stem cell or donor lymphocyte infusion donor (not recorded which). It is not recorded whose cells these are; they may come from a transplant donor.

This clonotype was recorded a few times. This chain uses TRBV25-1 with TRBJ1-6, with 9 bases fitting TRBD1. This CDR3 region has 15 residues. The junction had 5 bases not matched to a gene; V was cut back by 4 bases and J by 7 bases. Germline assignment: CDR1 MGHDK and CDR2 SYGVNS. In DNA form, the CDR3 reads TGTGCCAGCAGTGCCAAGGGACAGGGCAATTCACCCCTCCACTTT. Translating gives CASSAKGQGNSPLHF.

The CDR3: CASSTGWEQFF. The CDR3 nucleotides read TGTGCCAGCAGCACAGGGTGGGAGCAGTTCTTC. The J gene is TRBJ2-1, the V gene TRBV3-1; D possibly corresponds to TRBD1 (6 bases). Trimming removed 5 bases from V and 10 bases from J, with 9 bases in between. Germline V lookup: CDR1 LGHDT, CDR2 YNNKEL (reference sequence). The CDR3 totals 11 residues.

The chain carries TRBV13 and TRBJ1-4, with unresolved D. Germline V lookup: CDR1 PRHDT, CDR2 FYEKMQ (reference sequence). CDR3 length equals 14 residues. Between the trimmed V and J ends, which lost 5 bases and 3 bases, there was a span of 10 bases. CDR3 in amino acids: CASSPFNANEKLFF. CDR3 DNA sequence: TGTGCCAGCAGCCCTTTTAACGCTAATGAAAAACTGTTTTTT.

This clonotype was counted between two and nine times. The chain couples TRBV12-3 or TRBV12-4 to TRBJ1-2, with D unclear. The length of the CDR3 is 14 residues. With 3 bases removed from V and 7 bases from J, the gap between germline ends came to 15 bases. Written as DNA, the CDR3 is TGTGCCAGCAGTTTCCGCCCAGACGAGGGTGGCTACACCTTC. Protein sequence: CASSFRPDEGGYTF.

The gene calls are TRBV12-3 or TRBV12-4 and TRBJ2-2; D gene unclear. The CDR3 is 15 amino acids. V was shortened by 3 bases and J by 3 bases, with 11 bases between the two germline ends. For the CDR3, the DNA is TGTGCCAGCAGTTTGATGGATTTTTACACCGGGGAGCTGTTTTTT. Its protein is CASSLMDFYTGELFF.

The V call is TRBV12-3 or TRBV12-4, the J call TRBJ2-3; 7 bases agree with TRBD1. The CDR3 covers 15 residues. After removal of 6 bases from V and 1 base from J, the junction contained 7 bases not matched to a gene. CDR3 in amino acids: CASRPPGGGTDTQYF. CDR3 in DNA: TGTGCCAGCAGGCCCCCAGGGGGTGGCACAGATACGCAGTATTTT.

The V gene is TRBV7-8, the J gene TRBJ2-1; 15 bases align to TRBD2. Germline V gene data show CDR1 as SGHVS and CDR2 as FQNEAQ. With 4 bases clipped from V and 6 bases from J, the junction kept 7 bases outside the gene matches. The CDR3 is 17 amino acids. The CDR3 coding sequence is TGTGCCAGCAGCTCAAGGACTAGCGGGGGGGCTGTCAATGAGCAGTTCTTC. Translation: CASSSRTSGGAVNEQFF.

This chain links TRBV12-3 or TRBV12-4 with TRBJ1-6; D not resolved. Trimming cost V 6 bases and J 8 bases, with 20 bases left between them. This CDR3 has 16 residues. The CDR3 DNA reads TGTGCCAGCAGGGCCGGGTCAAGCCAACCCCATTCACCCCTCCACTTT. Protein sequence: CASRAGSSQPHSPLHF.

The CDR3 sequence is CASSLLRGGITEAFF. As DNA, the CDR3 is TGTGCCAGCAGCCTTCTCAGGGGGGGAATCACTGAAGCTTTCTTT. The chain couples TRBV3-1 to TRBJ1-1; TRBD1 aligns across 7 bases. With V trimmed by 4 bases and J by 4 bases, 9 bases remained unmatched. The CDR3 spans 15 residues. Germline CDR1 reads LGHDT; CDR2 reads YNNKEL (reference sequence).

This chain connects TRBV6-2 or TRBV6-3 to TRBJ2-7; TRBD1 matches 8 bases. The CDR3 spans 13 residues. The trim removed 1 base at V and 6 bases at J, leaving 2 bases unmatched. Germline V CDR1 and CDR2: MNHEY, SVGEGT. Written as DNA, the CDR3 is TGTGCCAGCAGTTACTACGGGACAGGCGAGCAGTACTTC. As protein: CASSYYGTGEQYF.

The chain recombines TRBV11-2 with TRBJ2-5; the match to TRBD1 covers 8 bases. Germline V gene data show CDR1 as SGHAT and CDR2 as FQNNGV. J gave up 5 bases and V 4 bases, and 3 bases lay outside the gene matches. The CDR3 is 13 amino acids. CDR3 bases: TGTGCCAGCAGCTGGACAGGGCTGGAGACCCAGTACTTC. As protein: CASSWTGLETQYF.

This sequence joins TRBV9 and TRBJ2-7; D not certain. The germline V and J ends were trimmed by 4 bases and 3 bases, with 11 bases remaining between them. The V gene's germline CDR1 is SGDLS and CDR2 YYNGEE. The CDR3 covers 13 residues. CDR3 sequence (DNA): TGTGCCAGCAGCCCCAAGGCCTGCTACGAGCAGTACGTC. It is translated as CASSPKACYEQYV.

V gene TRBV12-3 or TRBV12-4 combines with J gene TRBJ2-5, with 8 bases that match TRBD1. The CDR3 consists of 14 residues. The ends lost 1 base at V and 6 bases at J; junction bases unmatched: 4. CDR3 coding DNA: TGTGCCAGCAGTTTAGGACAGGGGTCGCAGACCCAGTACTTC. Its protein product is CASSLGQGSQTQYF.

The rearrangement joins TRBV7-6 to TRBJ1-5; a possible D gene is TRBD1 (6 bases). The V end was cut by 5 bases, the J end by 2 bases, with 10 bases between. Germline CDR1 is SGHVS and CDR2 is FNYEAQ. The CDR3 is made up of 14 amino acids. The CDR3 loop reads CASSDAGGNQPQHF. CDR3 in DNA: TGTGCCAGCAGCGATGCAGGGGGCAATCAGCCCCAGCATTTT.

V gene TRBV12-3 or TRBV12-4 combines with J gene TRBJ2-5, with D perhaps matching TRBD1 (5 bases). The V gene lost 2 bases and the J gene lost 3 bases, with 7 bases spanning the gap. The CDR3 length is 13 residues. CDR3 sequence reads: CASSLLDKETQYF. For the CDR3, the DNA is TGTGCCAGCAGTTTATTGGACAAAGAGACCCAGTACTTC.

This clonotype turned up a few times. This sequence joins TRBV12-3 or TRBV12-4 and TRBJ1-4, with 8 positions matching TRBD1. The length of the CDR3 is 15 residues. The V gene end was trimmed by 3 bases and the J gene end by 8 bases; junction bases not matched to a gene: 8. The CDR3: CASSLGQAWREKLFF. The CDR3 bases are TGTGCCAGCAGTTTGGGACAGGCCTGGCGCGAAAAACTGTTTTTT.

In this sample, this clonotype turned up a few times. V usage is TRBV10-3 and J usage is TRBJ1-1; 9 bases align to TRBD1. V was clipped by 0 bases and J by 3 bases; unmatched bases: 8. The CDR3 length is 17 residues. Looked up from germline, CDR1 is ENHRY and CDR2 is SYGVKD. CDR3: CAISESKGQGADTEAFF. The CDR3 region has the DNA TGTGCCATCAGTGAGTCGAAGGGACAGGGTGCGGACACTGAAGCTTTCTTT.

The J gene is TRBJ1-2, the V gene TRBV20-1; TRBD1 aligns across 8 bases. The CDR3 is 13 amino acids. CDR1 is DFQATT, CDR2 SNEGSKA, per germline (reference sequence). V was clipped by 3 bases and J by 2 bases; unmatched bases: 2. CDR3 residues: CSASGDRNYGYTF. CDR3 nucleotides: TGCAGTGCTAGCGGGGACAGGAACTATGGCTACACCTTC.

This clonotype showed up just a few times. The chain is built from TRBV6-6 and TRBJ2-1, with unresolved D. The germline CDR1 and CDR2 sequences are MNHNY and SVGAGI (reference sequence). The V end lost 0 bases, the J end lost 4 bases, and 10 bases lay between the germline ends. The CDR3 is 15 amino acids. The CDR3 DNA reads as TGTGCCAGCAGTTACTCGCCACAGCTTTACAATGAGCAGTTCTTC. Its translation is CASSYSPQLYNEQFF.